The entry below gives a single T cell receptor beta chain sequence along with its context. V was pared by 5 bases and J by 6 bases, with 17 bases between. Germline CDR1 and CDR2: SGHVS and FNYEAQ. This CDR3 region has 15 residues. These data originate in a study of T cell repertoires in cytomegalovirus infection. On the study more broadly: Carrying CMV and the relevant HLA type showed in public TCR beta signatures.

MiXCR, applied by TCRdb to the reads, yields one record per CDR3 protein. This sample has 150,000 to 200,000 distinct CDR3 sequences, with 28% found just once. The receptor's source is a human donor in good health (CMV status not recorded). Some clones in this sample may be carry-over from other donors' samples. This chain joins TRBV7-6 and TRBJ1-5, with D maybe TRBD1 (6 bases). The specimen sequenced was PBMCs. The CDR3: CASSIPEGQGQPQHF. DNA of the CDR3: TGTGCCAGCAGCATCCCGGAGGGACAAGGTCAGCCCCAGCATTTT.